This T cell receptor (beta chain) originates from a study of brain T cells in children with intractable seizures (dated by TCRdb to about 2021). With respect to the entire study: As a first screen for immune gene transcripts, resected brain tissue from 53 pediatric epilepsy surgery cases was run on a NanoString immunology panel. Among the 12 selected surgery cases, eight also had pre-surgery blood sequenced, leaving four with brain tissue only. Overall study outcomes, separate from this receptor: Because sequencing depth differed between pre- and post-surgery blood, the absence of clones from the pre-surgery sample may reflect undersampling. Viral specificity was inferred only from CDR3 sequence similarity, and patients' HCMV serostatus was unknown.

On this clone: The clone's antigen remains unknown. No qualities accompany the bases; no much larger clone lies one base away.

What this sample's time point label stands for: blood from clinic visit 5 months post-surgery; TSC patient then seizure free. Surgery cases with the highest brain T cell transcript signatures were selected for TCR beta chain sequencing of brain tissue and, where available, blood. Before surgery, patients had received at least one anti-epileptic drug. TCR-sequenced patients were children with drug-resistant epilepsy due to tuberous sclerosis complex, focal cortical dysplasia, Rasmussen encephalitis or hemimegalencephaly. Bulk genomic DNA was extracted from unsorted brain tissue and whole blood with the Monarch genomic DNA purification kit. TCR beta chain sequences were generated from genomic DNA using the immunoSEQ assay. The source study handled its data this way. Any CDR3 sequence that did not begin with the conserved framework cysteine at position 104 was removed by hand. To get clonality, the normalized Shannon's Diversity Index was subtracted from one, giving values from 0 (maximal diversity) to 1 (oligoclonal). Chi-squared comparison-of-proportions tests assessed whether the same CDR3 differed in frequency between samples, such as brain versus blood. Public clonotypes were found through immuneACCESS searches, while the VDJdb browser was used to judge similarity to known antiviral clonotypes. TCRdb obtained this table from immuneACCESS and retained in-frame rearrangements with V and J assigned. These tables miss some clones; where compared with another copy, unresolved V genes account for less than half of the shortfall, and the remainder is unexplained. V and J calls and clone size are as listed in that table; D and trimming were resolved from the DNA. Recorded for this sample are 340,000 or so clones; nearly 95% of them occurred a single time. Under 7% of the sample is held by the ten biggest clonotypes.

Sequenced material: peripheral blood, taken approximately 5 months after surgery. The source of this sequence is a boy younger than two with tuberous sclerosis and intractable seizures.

This receptor has the CDR3 CASSQEPPSYEQYF. In nucleotide form, the sequence is TGCGCCAGCAGCCAAGAACCACCCTCCTACGAGCAGTACTTC. The chain couples TRBV4-1 to TRBJ2-7, with the D gene not confidently named. V lost 0 bases and J lost 0 bases; the stretch between them is 6 bases long. CDR1 and CDR2, per the germline V gene, are MGHRA and YSYEKL. From cysteine to phenylalanine, the CDR3 is 14 amino acids long. This entry keeps only the CDR3 DNA: 42 bases, framed from base 1.